This T cell receptor beta chain came from a study of shared clonotypes between healthy human individuals (dated by TCRdb to 2019 to 2021). Turning to the overall study: A few men and two women, aged 18 to 49 years, made up the cohort. For each donor, three plates each were used for CD4 naive and CD4 memory, two plates were used for CD8 naive, and one plate was used for CD8 memory. To increase sequencing depth and limit assay-specific biases, TCR repertoire library preparation and sequencing were carried out by different laboratories using diverse techniques. Each donor's leukapheresis produced roughly between roughly 0.85 and 10 billion PBMCs. Blood TCR repertoires of a handful of healthy adults were deeply sequenced to estimate repertoire size and the extent of clonotype sharing between individuals.

Overall study outcomes, separate from this receptor: The small number of donors limited the genetic and exposure-history diversity represented. Across a handful of donors, about 5% of naive CD4, 3% to 4% of naive CD8, under 2.5% of memory CD4, and approximately 0.4% of memory CD8 clonotypes were shared. Even with the large sequencing depth, rarefaction of the sorted-subset datasets indicated that sequencing was incomplete. Sampling was restricted to blood, and TCR repertoires in tissues likely differ from the TCR repertoires found in blood. Larger estimated clonotype richness was generally found for naive subsets than for memory subsets. Pairwise subsampling led to the expectation that sequencing depth would affect the degree of clonotype sharing among donors. Compared with non-shared clonotypes, the clonotypes found in all four sorted-subset donors had higher generation probabilities.

For the CD8 naive samples, CD45RO-negative cells were positively selected for CCR7, yielding a CD45RA+CCR7+ population from which TemRA cells were excluded. The donors were healthy, HIV-negative adults who had no recently reported acute infections or vaccinations. Only Caucasian adults living in Nashville, Tennessee, USA were represented among the donors. After blood collection by leukapheresis, PBMCs were isolated using Ficoll-Histopaque density gradient centrifugation and then cryopreserved in the vapor phase of liquid nitrogen. Analytical flow cytometry was used to check the purity and quantity of every magnetically sorted T cell population. Genomic DNA was isolated from each sorted fraction and quantified by UV absorbance on a Nanodrop 2000c. Based on the germline V gene, the CDR1 and CDR2 sequences are SGHTA and FQGNSA. Trimming takes 3 bases from V and 1 base from J, and the germline ends sit 13 bases apart. The CDR3 runs 16 residues from the cysteine to the phenylalanine. Just the 48-base CDR3 DNA is kept, in frame starting at base 1.

Using the deep immunoSEQ assay, multiplex PCR amplified TCR CDR3 regions from genomic DNA. Extracted genomic DNA from each cell subset was distributed evenly across all wells of several immunoSEQ 96-well plates, and each plate was treated as a replicate. For sorted subsets, roughly 0.2 ug genomic DNA, equal to tens of thousands of T cell genomes, was loaded into each replicate PCR. Purified libraries were measured with a Qubit 3.0 fluorometer, size-checked on a Bioanalyzer 2100, and measured again with the KAPA Library Quantification kit. A separate single-read 150-cycle Illumina NextSeq 550 flow cell was used to sequence each immunoSEQ 96-well plate. As for the authors' bioinformatics: Because only junctional sequences without quality scores were contained in the immunoSEQ output, filtering matching that applied to full-length reads could not be performed. Sequences were annotated with PyIR, a Python wrapper for IgBLAST v1.9, and V/J genes and CDR3 were assigned using IMGT germline references. Reads were removed for weak V/J assignments (E-value above 1e-6), missing CDR3, stop codons, out-of-frame junctions, or ambiguous translated residues. V3J clonotypes were defined as sequences sharing the same inferred V gene, J gene, and CDR3 amino acid sequence. To compute the percentage overlap between repertoires, the number of shared unique clonotypes was divided by the size of the smaller repertoire. Three approaches were used to assess repertoire richness: RTK rarefaction, the Chao1 estimator, and Recon v2.1 estimates of unobserved clonotypes. Generation probabilities were computed with OLGA for all TCRbeta clonotypes obtained by the gDNA method from several donors. This immuneACCESS table, as held by TCRdb, lists in-frame sequences with V and J called but not all clones. Of the missing ones, under half trace to an unresolved V gene in checked studies; the others have no known cause. V and J calls plus clone size are reproduced from that table; the DNA served to infer D and trimming. The sample has more than 2 million clones on record, 93% of them singletons. The biggest ten clones account for around 1.7% of the sample.

About this clone: No antigen is known for it. No qualities accompany the bases; no much larger clone lies one base away.

Recombination joined TRBV7-2 with TRBJ2-1; D gene: possibly TRBD1, on 5 matching bases. The source is a man younger than 30 in good health. Some clones in this sample may be carry-over from other donors' samples. Specimen: naive CD8+ T cells from PBMCs. The cell subset or site label corresponds to: CD45RA+CCR7+. CDR3 protein: CASSLGPGLSYNEQFF. The DNA is TGTGCCAGCAGCTTGGGGCCCGGCCTTTCCTACAATGAGCAGTTCTTC.